The TCR beta chain under discussion was sequenced for a study of CD8 T cells in Susac syndrome. Germline lookup yields CDR1 MNHEY and CDR2 SMNVEV (reference sequence). The CDR3 loop spans 14 amino acids. Trimming took 5 bases from V and 3 from J, leaving 14 bases between them. Reverse transcription of about 0.45 to 1 ug RNA used random hexamers. TCRdb reanalysed the immunoSEQ multiplex PCR reads using MiXCR and keeps one entry per CDR3 protein. The sample contains about 130,000 distinct CDR3 sequences, over 90% of which appear only once. The specimen sequenced was CD8+ T cells from PBMCs. This sequence originates from a human donor with Susac syndrome. The genes are TRBV27 and TRBJ2-7; D is undetermined. CDR3 residues: CASSPLELDYEQYF. The CDR3 bases are TGTGCCAGCAGTCCCCTCGAGCTTGACTACGAGCAGTACTTC.